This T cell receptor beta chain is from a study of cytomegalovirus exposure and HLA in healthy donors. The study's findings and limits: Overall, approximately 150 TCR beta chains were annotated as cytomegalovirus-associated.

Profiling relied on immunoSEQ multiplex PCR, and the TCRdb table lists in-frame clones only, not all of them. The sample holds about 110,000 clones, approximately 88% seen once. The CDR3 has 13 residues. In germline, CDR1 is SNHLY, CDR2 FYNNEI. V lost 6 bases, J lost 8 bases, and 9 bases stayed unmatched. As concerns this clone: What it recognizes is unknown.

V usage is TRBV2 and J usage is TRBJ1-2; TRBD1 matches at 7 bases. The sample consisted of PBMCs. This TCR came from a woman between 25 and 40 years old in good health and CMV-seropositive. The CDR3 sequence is CASSIDRAGGYTF. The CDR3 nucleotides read TGTGCCAGCAGCATCGACAGGGCCGGAGGCTACACCTTC. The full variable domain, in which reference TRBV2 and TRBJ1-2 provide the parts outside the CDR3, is EPEVTQTPSHQVTQMGQEVILRCVPISNHLYFYWYRQILGQKVEFLVSFYNNEISEKSEIFDDQFSVERPDGSNFTLKIRSTKLEDSAMYFCASSIDRAGGYTFGSGTRLTVV.